This T cell receptor beta chain was sequenced in a study of CD8 T cells in ankylosing spondylitis. Study findings and constraints: Reportedly, disease-linked clones are significantly enriched in ankylosing spondylitis patients' matched synovial fluid.

In TCRdb, the 5' RACE reads were re-called with MiXCR into one record per CDR3 protein. Here the sample spans fewer than 180,000 distinct CDR3 sequences, around two fifths being singletons. The germline V and J ends were trimmed by 7 bases and 0 bases, with 19 bases remaining between them. Germline CDR1 and CDR2: MNHEY and SMNVEV (reference sequence). This CDR3 contains 16 residues. Notes on this clonotype: The target antigen is unknown.

This chain connects TRBV27 to TRBJ2-7; D might be TRBD1 (5 bases). The sequencing sample was made of synovial fluid, either unsorted or a sorted T cell fraction (not recorded which). This TCR was sampled from a male donor with ankylosing spondylitis. The CDR3 DNA reads TGTGCCAGCAATTCTTTAGGGGCCTACAGCTCCTACGAGCAGTACTTC. It specifies CASNSLGAYSSYEQYF.